Following are 22 T cell receptor beta chains from one sample sequenced in a study of blood T cell repertoires in COVID-19. The data were produced by immunoSEQ multiplex PCR, yet TCRdb's version contains in-frame clones alone and is incomplete. The table shows some 150,000 clones, with under 85% occurring only once. The sequencing input was peripheral blood. These receptor sequences come from a human donor in a cohort sampled during active COVID-19.

This clone is a singleton in its sample. The rearrangement uses TRBV29-1 and TRBJ2-7; D is perhaps TRBD2 (5 bases). The CDR3 is 12 residues long. Germline CDR1 SQVTM, CDR2 ANQGSEA. Trimming left V 4 bases short and J 2 bases short, with 9 bases between. The CDR3: CSVAGNTYEQYF. CDR3 nucleotide sequence: TGCAGCGTTGCCGGGAACACCTACGAGCAGTACTTC.

The chain employs TRBV7-9 and TRBJ2-3; no reliable D call. CDR3 length: 15 amino acids. With 2 bases removed from V and 0 bases from J, the gap between germline ends came to 9 bases. Per the germline V gene, CDR1 is SEHNR and CDR2 is FQNEAQ (reference sequence). Here the CDR3 reads CASSLYRRSTDTQYF. CDR3 nucleotides: TGTGCCAGCAGCTTATATAGGAGAAGCACAGATACGCAGTATTTT.

The chain has TRBV19 and TRBJ1-5; TRBD1 matches 7 bases. Germline trimming cut 6 bases from V and 2 bases from J; bases unmatched to any gene: 7. This CDR3 contains 15 residues. Germline CDR1 is LNHDA and CDR2 is SQIVND (reference sequence). The CDR3 coding sequence is TGTGCCAGTAGCCCCCGGCAGGGGGGCAATCAGCCCCAGCATTTT. It codes for CASSPRQGGNQPQHF.

This clone was detected only a few times. The chain recombines TRBV7-3 with TRBJ2-1; 16 bases are a match to TRBD2. Germline lookup yields CDR1 SGHTA and CDR2 FQGTGA. The CDR3 contains 17 residues. J lost 7 bases, V lost 3 bases, and 6 bases had no gene match. CDR3 nucleotides: TGTGCCAGCAGCTTGGGACTAGCGGGAGGGGCGGGGAATGAGCAGTTCTTC. Translating it yields CASSLGLAGGAGNEQFF.

Written as DNA, the CDR3 is TGTGCCAGCAGGAGACAGGGACGCTCTGGAAACACCATATATTTT. Its protein is CASRRQGRSGNTIYF. V and J are TRBV6-5 and TRBJ1-3; 7 nucleotides align to TRBD1. The CDR3 spans 15 residues. Losses at the gene ends were 6 bases for V and 0 bases for J; bases not matched to a gene: 5. The V gene's germline CDR1 is MNHEY and CDR2 SVGAGI.

The chain recombines TRBV6-4 with TRBJ1-6; 7 nucleotides agree with TRBD1. Germline loops: CDR1 MRHNA, CDR2 SNTAGT. V shed 4 bases and J 10 bases; nucleotides not matched to a gene: 10. The CDR3 sequence is 15 residues long. The CDR3 is CASSAQTGRGSPLHF. CDR3 bases: TGTGCCAGCAGTGCACAGACAGGGAGAGGATCACCCCTCCACTTT.

The chain links TRBV27 to TRBJ2-7; unclear D gene. The CDR3 contains 13 residues. Trimming stripped 3 bases from V and 5 bases from J, with 11 bases between. From germline, CDR1 is MNHEY and CDR2 SMNVEV (reference sequence). DNA for the CDR3: TGTGCCAGCAGTTTCTCCCCCCGGGACGAGCAGTACTTC. Its translation is CASSFSPRDEQYF.

The V gene is TRBV9, the J gene TRBJ1-1, with D maybe TRBD1 (6 bases). The CDR3 extends over 13 amino acids. The V gene's germline CDR1 is SGDLS and CDR2 YYNGEE. The V gene lost 1 base and the J gene lost 4 bases, with 8 bases spanning the gap. CDR3 DNA: TGTGCCAGCAGCGTATCCAGGGGCACTGAAGCTTTCTTT. The encoded protein is CASSVSRGTEAFF.

This clone was detected a few times. The chain is built from TRBV27 and TRBJ2-7; 14 nucleotides agree with TRBD2. Germline V gene sequence: CDR1 MNHEY, CDR2 SMNVEV (reference sequence). With 6 bases clipped from V and 6 bases from J, the junction kept 4 bases outside the gene matches. This CDR3 is built from 14 residues. The CDR3 nucleotides read TGTGCCAGCAGACCGGGACTAGCGGGAGTCGAGCAGTACTTC. Its translation: CASRPGLAGVEQYF.

This chain links TRBV29-1 with TRBJ2-7, with a weak D call TRBD2 (5 bases). Trimming stripped 3 bases from V and 3 bases from J, with 15 bases between. The germline V gene encodes CDR1 SQVTM and CDR2 ANQGSEA. The CDR3 extends over 14 amino acids. The DNA of the CDR3 is TGCAGCGTTGATACGGGATTTGGTAGCTACGAGCAGTACTTC. This gives the protein CSVDTGFGSYEQYF.

This clone was observed at least ten times. The chain has TRBV12-3 or TRBV12-4 and TRBJ1-5; D gene ambiguous. Trimming took 2 bases from V and 4 from J, leaving 6 bases between them. The CDR3 consists of 13 residues. CDR3 residues: CASSLIPNQPQHF. Written as DNA, the CDR3 is TGTGCCAGCAGTTTAATTCCGAATCAGCCCCAGCATTTT.

The chain has TRBV19 and TRBJ2-3, with D uncertain. Trimming pared 1 base from V and 2 bases from J, leaving 13 bases between. CDR1 is LNHDA, CDR2 SQIVND, per germline (reference sequence). The CDR3 is made up of 16 amino acids. The CDR3 DNA is TGTGCCAGTAGTATAGGAAGTAACACCAACACAGATACGCAGTATTTT. Its protein is CASSIGSNTNTDTQYF.

This clone was detected once. The V and J genes are TRBV6-2 or TRBV6-3 and TRBJ2-7; TRBD2 matches 16 bases. The CDR3 spans 15 residues. Trimming took 6 bases from V and 6 from J; bases not matched to a gene: 5. Germline CDR1 reads MNHEY; CDR2 reads SVGEGT. Written as DNA, the CDR3 is TGTGCCAGCAGCGGGACTAGCGGGAGGGAGGGCGAGCAGTACTTC. Amino acid sequence: CASSGTSGREGEQYF.

The CDR3, as DNA: TGTGCCAGCAGTAAGACTAGGGCCTACGAGCAGTACTTC. Protein product: CASSKTRAYEQYF. This chain uses TRBV6-5 with TRBJ2-7; D might be TRBD2 (6 bases). This CDR3 region has 13 residues. The germline V and J ends were trimmed by 5 bases and 2 bases, with 10 bases remaining between them. Looked up from germline, CDR1 is MNHEY and CDR2 is SVGAGI.

This chain uses TRBV30 with TRBJ1-3, with D perhaps TRBD1 (6 bases). Germline values: CDR1 GTSNPN, CDR2 SVGIG (reference sequence). Trimming took 4 bases from V and 3 from J, leaving 13 bases between them. This CDR3 region has 14 residues. The CDR3 sequence is CAWNEGGYGNTIYF. CDR3 in DNA: TGTGCCTGGAACGAGGGGGGGTATGGAAACACCATATATTTT.

The chain joins TRBV2 to TRBJ1-3; TRBD1 matches 7 bases. The V gene end was trimmed by 3 bases and the J gene end by 0 bases; junction bases not matched to a gene: 2. The germline V gene encodes CDR1 SNHLY and CDR2 FYNNEI. This CDR3 has 15 residues. CDR3 region: CASSEDRSSGNTIYF. CDR3 DNA: TGTGCCAGCAGTGAGGACAGGAGCTCTGGAAACACCATATATTTT.

The chain couples TRBV24-1 to TRBJ2-3, with D hard to call. Trimming took 6 bases from V and 0 from J, leaving 9 bases between them. The CDR3 covers 14 residues. The germline CDR1 and CDR2 sequences are KGHDR and SFDVKD. The CDR3 loop is CATSPGKSTDTQYF. CDR3 nucleotide sequence: TGTGCCACCAGTCCAGGTAAGAGCACAGATACGCAGTATTTT.

The rearrangement uses TRBV7-3 and TRBJ2-1, with 7 positions matching TRBD2. This CDR3 spans 16 amino acids. The V gene's germline CDR1 is SGHTA and CDR2 FQGTGA. Losses at the gene ends were 5 bases for V and 8 bases for J; bases not matched to a gene: 15. The CDR3 DNA reads as TGTGCCAGCAGCCACCCTTGGGGCGGGAGTGACGATGAGCAGTTCTTC. Protein product: CASSHPWGGSDDEQFF.

The chain joins TRBV7-6 to TRBJ2-1; 7 nucleotides line up with TRBD1. Trimming removed 1 base from V and 5 bases from J; junction bases left unmatched: 2. Germline V gene data show CDR1 as SGHVS and CDR2 as FNYEAQ. This CDR3 has 14 amino acids. The CDR3 sequence: CASSLGGTDNEQFF. DNA for the CDR3: TGTGCCAGCAGCTTAGGGGGGACAGACAATGAGCAGTTCTTC.

This chain connects TRBV25-1 to TRBJ2-6, with TRBD1 as a possible D gene (6 bases). The germline gives CDR1 MGHDK, CDR2 SYGVNS. Deletions cut 4 bases from V and 1 base from J, with 11 bases between. The CDR3 length is 16 residues. The CDR3 is CASSAPRGSGANVLTF. The CDR3 bases are TGTGCCAGCAGTGCGCCCAGGGGTTCTGGGGCCAACGTCCTGACTTTC.

This chain uses TRBV7-2 with TRBJ2-7, with TRBD2 matching 13 bases. V lost 3 bases to trimming and J lost 2 bases; unmatched junction nucleotides: 1. This CDR3 contains 15 residues. The germline CDR1 and CDR2 sequences are SGHTA and FQGNSA. CDR3 sequence: CASSLGLAGPYEQYF. In DNA form, the CDR3 reads TGTGCCAGCAGCTTGGGACTAGCGGGGCCCTACGAGCAGTACTTC.

J is TRBJ1-2 and V is TRBV16; the D gene is possibly TRBD1 (5 bases). The CDR3 sequence is 16 residues long. The germline V gene encodes CDR1 KGHSY and CDR2 FQNENV. Trimming pared 0 bases from V and 4 bases from J, leaving 15 bases between. The CDR3 bases are TGTGCCAGCAGCCAATCAATGCAGGGCCTAGTCTATGGCTACACCTTC. Its protein product is CASSQSMQGLVYGYTF.